A single sample is the source of the 12 T cell receptor beta chains below, sequenced in a study of CD4 T cells in relation to SARS-CoV-2 and coronaviruses. Using immunoSEQ multiplex PCR, the repertoire was profiled, and TCRdb retains in-frame clones only, with some absent. This table has 25,000 to 30,000 clones, 60% to 80% appearing once. Unexposed donor CD4+ T cells date from about 2011-2018, before the COVID-19 pandemic. The cells were cultured for roughly 11 days before CD4+ T cells were isolated. Antigen specificity for these receptors is unknown. Sequencing used CD4+ T cells from PBMCs, cultured in vitro. Every receptor here comes from a human donor in good health.

The V call is TRBV6-2 or TRBV6-3, the J call TRBJ1-2; no clear D gene. Trimming removed 6 bases from V and 8 bases from J, with 13 bases in between. CDR1 and CDR2 (germline): MNHEY, SVGEGT. The CDR3 is 12 residues long. CDR3 residues: CASSSGSQGYTF. DNA for the CDR3: TGTGCCAGCAGCTCCGGAAGCCAGGGCTACACCTTC.

The rearrangement links TRBV2 to TRBJ1-1; 8 positions match TRBD1. The CDR3 length is 14 residues. The ends lost 5 bases at V and 5 bases at J; junction bases unmatched: 7. Germline-derived CDR1 and CDR2 are SNHLY and FYNNEI. CDR3 bases: TGTGCCAGCAGTATTAACAGGGGGGGGACTGAAGCTTTCTTT. Translating it yields CASSINRGGTEAFF.

The V call is TRBV6-5, the J call TRBJ2-1; TRBD2 matches 8 bases. Germline trimming cut 7 bases from V and 6 bases from J; bases unmatched to any gene: 11. The CDR3 totals 15 residues. Germline-derived CDR1 and CDR2 are MNHEY and SVGAGI. The CDR3 coding sequence is TGTGCCAGCACCTTAACACGGCTAGCGGGCAATGAGCAGTTCTTC. Protein product: CASTLTRLAGNEQFF.

The chain uses TRBV4-2 and TRBJ2-6, with D possibly being TRBD1 (6 bases). Germline loops: CDR1 LGHNA, CDR2 YNFKEQ. The CDR3 runs to 17 residues. Trimming removed 0 bases from V and 2 bases from J, with 11 bases in between. The CDR3 protein is CASSQDPQGAGANVLTF. For the CDR3, the DNA is TGTGCCAGCAGCCAAGATCCACAGGGAGCTGGGGCCAACGTCCTGACTTTC.

The gene calls are TRBV6-5 and TRBJ1-1; no firm D call. The CDR3 loop spans 13 amino acids. Germline V gives CDR1 MNHEY, CDR2 SVGAGI. V was shortened by 8 bases and J by 3 bases, with 13 bases between the two germline ends. Written as DNA, the CDR3 is TGTGCCAGCGGCGGCGGGGTCGACACTGAAGCTTTCTTT. This gives the protein CASGGGVDTEAFF.

The chain links TRBV25-1 to TRBJ2-1, with 11 bases aligning to TRBD2. The length of the CDR3 is 18 residues. The V segment lost 5 bases and the J segment 0 bases; nucleotides outside the gene matches: 9. Germline V CDR1 and CDR2: MGHDK, SYGVNS. CDR3 in DNA: TGTGCCAGCAGTCCATCCTCCGGACTAGCGGGCTCCTACAATGAGCAGTTCTTC. It encodes CASSPSSGLAGSYNEQFF.

This chain connects TRBV10-3 to TRBJ2-6, with D possibly called TRBD1 or TRBD2 (5 bases each). With 8 bases removed from V and 0 bases from J, the gap between germline ends came to 11 bases. Germline V lookup: CDR1 ENHRY, CDR2 SYGVKD. The CDR3 is 15 residues long. The chain's CDR3 is CAIGGDSSGANVLTF. The CDR3 DNA reads TGTGCCATCGGAGGAGACAGCTCTGGGGCCAACGTCCTGACTTTC.

The chain couples TRBV9 to TRBJ2-7; D may be TRBD2 (7 bases). Germline V gene data show CDR1 as SGDLS and CDR2 as YYNGEE. This CDR3 comprises 16 residues. V lost 3 bases and J lost 4, with 20 bases in between. The CDR3 here is CASSALGGGAAYEQYF. CDR3 bases: TGTGCCAGCAGCGCCTTAGGAGGGGGGGCGGCATACGAGCAGTACTTC.

The CDR3 here is CASRTPNGNTIYF. In DNA, the CDR3 is TGTGCCAGCAGAACCCCAAACGGAAACACCATATATTTT. This sequence joins TRBV7-9 and TRBJ1-3, with D unresolved. V was pared by 6 bases and J by 4 bases, with 10 bases between. The germline V gene has CDR1 SEHNR and CDR2 FQNEAQ (reference sequence). The CDR3 is made up of 13 amino acids.

This clone was seen more than once but under ten times. This chain joins TRBV2 and TRBJ2-5; TRBD2 aligns across 14 bases. Germline trimming cut 4 bases from V and 5 bases from J; bases unmatched to any gene: 3. The CDR3 loop spans 15 amino acids. CDR1 is SNHLY and CDR2 is FYNNEI in the germline V gene. CDR3 nucleotide sequence: TGTGCCAGCAGTGTGACTAGCGGGGGGGCGGAGACCCAGTACTTC. This codes for CASSVTSGGAETQYF.

The chain couples TRBV27 to TRBJ1-4; D gene unclear. V was cut by 3 bases and J by 3 bases, with 8 bases left in between. This CDR3 contains 14 residues. Looked up from germline, CDR1 is MNHEY and CDR2 is SMNVEV (reference sequence). CDR3 coding DNA: TGTGCCAGCAGTTTGAACCTCTCTAATGAAAAACTGTTTTTT. It yields the protein CASSLNLSNEKLFF.

This clone was counted a single time. The gene calls are TRBV7-9 and TRBJ2-7; TRBD2 agrees at 9 bases. V lost 5 bases to trimming and J lost 4 bases; unmatched junction nucleotides: 18. The CDR3 contains 18 residues. In germline, CDR1 is SEHNR, CDR2 FQNEAQ (reference sequence). CDR3 protein: CASSPGSAGGPRVYEQYF. In DNA, the CDR3 is TGTGCCAGCAGCCCCGGGTCTGCGGGAGGGCCTCGAGTTTACGAGCAGTACTTC.